The 29 T cell receptor beta chains below all came from one sample that was sequenced in a study of identical twins. Via MiXCR, TCRdb re-called the 5' RACE reads, giving one row per CDR3 protein. This sample has roughly 470,000 distinct CDR3 sequences, with roughly an eighth found just once. This same sample was also taken into another study, of yellow fever vaccine responses in identical twins.

The sequenced sample was CD4+ T cells sorted from blood. These receptors were obtained from a woman aged 18 to 35 in good health.

This clonotype was detected many times. J is TRBJ2-4 and V is TRBV7-2; D unresolved. This CDR3 has 13 residues. The V gene's germline CDR1 is SGHTA and CDR2 FQGNSA. With 6 bases removed from V and 11 bases from J, the gap between germline ends came to 17 bases. CDR3 in amino acids: CASSPLPISLQYF. CDR3 nucleotides: TGTGCCAGCAGTCCACTCCCGATTAGTCTTCAGTACTTC.

CDR3 loop: CASSQANIRLAGALEQFF. The CDR3 bases are TGTGCCAGCAGCCAAGCGAATATAAGACTAGCGGGGGCTCTTGAGCAGTTCTTC. The J gene is TRBJ2-1, the V gene TRBV3-1; TRBD2 agrees at 12 bases. The V and J ends lost 1 base and 9 bases, in that order; junction bases with no gene match: 13. CDR1 is LGHDT and CDR2 is YNNKEL in the germline V gene (reference sequence). There are 18 residues in the CDR3.

Only a few counts were recorded for this clonotype. Germline and junction disagree at one end, which may indicate a read error. The chain is built from TRBV7-7 and TRBJ2-2, with D perhaps TRBD1 or TRBD2 (5 bases each). The CDR3 spans 15 residues. CDR1 and CDR2 from the germline V gene are SSHAT and FNYEAQ (reference sequence). The CDR3 region is CASSWDGGNTGELFF. As DNA, the CDR3 is TGTGCTAGCAGCTGGGACGGAGGGAACACCGGGGAGCTGTTTTTT.

This clonotype was counted many times. The rearrangement uses TRBV12-3 or TRBV12-4 and TRBJ2-3, with D maybe TRBD2 (6 bases). Trimming shortened V by 3 bases and J by 0 bases, and 13 bases separated the two germline ends. This CDR3 comprises 16 residues. The DNA of the CDR3 is TGTGCCAGCAGTTTCATGGCGGGGTATAGCACAGATACGCAGTATTTT. This gives the protein CASSFMAGYSTDTQYF.

This sequence joins TRBV20-1 and TRBJ2-3, with TRBD2 identical over 7 bases. The CDR3 has 15 amino acids. Trimming took 2 bases from V and 1 from J; bases not matched to a gene: 6. Germline V gene data show CDR1 as DFQATT and CDR2 as SNEGSKA (reference sequence). CDR3 in DNA: TGCAGTGCTAGATCTAGCGGAACCCGCACAGATACGCAGTATTTT. This gives the protein CSARSSGTRTDTQYF.

The V gene is TRBV14, the J gene TRBJ2-1; 9 bases are a match to TRBD1. After removal of 0 bases from V and 0 bases from J, the junction contained 9 bases not matched to a gene. The CDR3 length is 19 residues. Germline V gene sequence: CDR1 SGHDN, CDR2 FVKESK. DNA for the CDR3: TGTGCCAGCAGCCAAGATACAGGGGGCTGGTGGGGCTCCTACAATGAGCAGTTCTTC. Translated: CASSQDTGGWWGSYNEQFF.

Details on this clonotype: A junction end diverges from the germline sequence, so it may reflect a read error. The V call is TRBV6-5, the J call TRBJ2-3; either TRBD1 or TRBD2 may fit D (5 bases each). Germline lookup yields CDR1 MNHEY and CDR2 SVGAGI. The CDR3 is 17 amino acids. This chain's CDR3 is CASSYSTVGVGTDTQYF. CDR3 DNA: TGTGCCAGCAGCTACTCCACGGTGGGGGTTGGCACAGATACGCAGTATTTT.

Judged by abundance, this clonotype is medium-sized (0.01 to 0.1%). The J gene is TRBJ2-6, the V gene TRBV12-3 or TRBV12-4; D possibly matches TRBD1 or TRBD2 (5 bases each). The V end lost 7 bases, the J end lost 4 bases, and 11 bases lay between the germline ends. The CDR3 is 14 amino acids. This chain's CDR3 is CASTLGAGANVLTF. CDR3 bases: TGTGCCAGCACCCTCGGGGCAGGGGCCAACGTCCTGACTTTC.

This clonotype has more than one count but fewer than ten. J is TRBJ1-6 and V is TRBV7-9, with unresolved D. The ends were cut back, 0 bases at V and 8 bases at J, with 5 bases in the middle. Germline-derived CDR1 and CDR2 are SEHNR and FQNEAQ (reference sequence). The CDR3 contains 13 residues. The CDR3 reads CASSLADDSPLHF. DNA for the CDR3: TGTGCCAGCAGCTTAGCGGACGATTCACCCCTCCACTTT.

This clonotype has a count of ten or more. The V call is TRBV5-1, the J call TRBJ2-1, with D uncertain. The germline V gene encodes CDR1 SGHRS and CDR2 YFSETQ. This CDR3 is 16 amino acids long. V shed 0 bases and J shed 2 bases, with 12 bases lying between them. The CDR3 sequence is CASSLVASGTYNEQFF. The CDR3 coding sequence is TGCGCCAGCAGCTTGGTCGCCAGTGGTACCTACAATGAGCAGTTCTTC.

V gene TRBV6-2 or TRBV6-3 combines with J gene TRBJ2-1; no clear D. Germline values: CDR1 MNHEY, CDR2 SVGEGT. The CDR3 is made up of 11 amino acids. The V gene lost 7 bases and the J gene lost 6 bases, with 7 bases spanning the gap. CDR3 nucleotide sequence: TGTGCCAGCAATCAGGCCAATGAGCAGTTCTTC. Amino acid sequence: CASNQANEQFF.

The sample holds a few counts of this clonotype. This rearrangement joins TRBV24-1 to TRBJ2-2; D possibly matches TRBD1 or TRBD2 (5 bases each). The V end lost 9 bases, the J end lost 4 bases, and 17 bases lay between the germline ends. The CDR3 loop spans 15 amino acids. Germline V lookup: CDR1 KGHDR, CDR2 SFDVKD. As DNA, the CDR3 is TGTGCCACCTCGGACATAAGGGGAGCCACCGGGGAGCTGTTTTTT. Protein product: CATSDIRGATGELFF.

The table lists this clonotype with a few counts. This CDR3 is CASSPFGLDNSPLHF. In nucleotides, the CDR3 is TGTGCCAGCAGCCCCTTCGGACTTGATAATTCACCCCTCCACTTT. This rearrangement joins TRBV7-9 to TRBJ1-6; D is undetermined. The CDR3 has 15 residues. Between the trimmed V and J ends, which lost 5 bases and 5 bases, there was a span of 13 bases. Germline CDR1 and CDR2: SEHNR and FQNEAQ (reference sequence).

A few counts support this clonotype. The chain links TRBV2 to TRBJ2-1; D is uncertain. Trimming cost V 3 bases and J 1 base, with 10 bases left between them. Germline V gene sequence: CDR1 SNHLY, CDR2 FYNNEI. The CDR3 has 15 amino acids. The CDR3 DNA reads TGTGCCAGCAGTGAGAATACGGTTTCCTACAATGAGCAGTTCTTC. Translating it yields CASSENTVSYNEQFF. Full variable domain (rest looked up from reference TRBV2 and TRBJ2-1): EPEVTQTPSHQVTQMGQEVILRCVPISNHLYFYWYRQILGQKVEFLVSFYNNEISEKSEIFDDQFSVERPDGSNFTLKIRSTKLEDSAMYFCASSENTVSYNEQFFGPGTRLTVL.

The rearrangement uses TRBV6-1 and TRBJ1-1, with D unresolved. CDR3 size: 14 residues. V dropped 7 bases and J dropped 0 bases, with 12 bases sitting between them. The germline V gene has CDR1 MNHNS and CDR2 SASEGT. DNA for the CDR3: TGTGCCAGCACCGATACGTGGGTGAACACTGAAGCTTTCTTT. Translation: CASTDTWVNTEAFF.

The chain couples TRBV28 to TRBJ2-7; TRBD2 matches at 8 bases. CDR3 length: 16 residues. Per the germline V gene, CDR1 is MDHEN and CDR2 is SYDVKM. With 7 bases clipped from V and 1 base from J, the junction kept 12 bases outside the gene matches. CDR3 in DNA: TGTGCCAGCATTAAAGGAGGTAGCGGGAAATCCTACGAGCAGTACTTC. Translation gives CASIKGGSGKSYEQYF. Using reference TRBV28 and TRBJ2-7 for the parts outside the CDR3, the full variable domain is DVKVTQSSRYLVKRTGEKVFLECVQDMDHENMFWYRQDPGLGLRLIYFSYDVKMKEKGDIPEGYSVSREKKERFSLILESASTNQTSMYLCASIKGGSGKSYEQYFGPGTRLTVT.

CDR3 bases: TGTGCCAGCAGTTACGACTTGGAAGAGACCCAGTACTTC. As protein: CASSYDLEETQYF. This chain connects TRBV2 to TRBJ2-5, with no clear D. V was shortened by 5 bases and J by 3 bases, with 10 bases between the two germline ends. Germline values: CDR1 SNHLY, CDR2 FYNNEI. This CDR3 spans 13 amino acids.

The chain has TRBV6-1 and TRBJ1-4, with 7 bases fitting TRBD1. V shed 5 bases, J shed 5 bases, and the junction held 8 bases outside the gene matches. This CDR3 spans 15 amino acids. Germline V gene lookup returns CDR1 MNHNS and CDR2 SASEGT. The CDR3 region has the DNA TGTGCCAGCAGTATAACCACAGGGGTCAATGAAAAACTGTTTTTT. It codes for CASSITTGVNEKLFF.

This clonotype occurred a few times. This rearrangement joins TRBV20-1 to TRBJ1-1; D may be TRBD1 (5 bases). This CDR3 contains 11 residues. Germline loops: CDR1 DFQATT, CDR2 SNEGSKA (reference sequence). V was pared by 6 bases and J by 5 bases, with 10 bases between. DNA for the CDR3: TGCAGTGCCCCGGGGGAAACTGAAGCTTTCTTT. Its translation: CSAPGETEAFF.

This clonotype was picked up a small number of times. This chain connects TRBV6-2 or TRBV6-3 to TRBJ2-7; 7 positions agree with TRBD1. Per the germline V gene, CDR1 is MNHEY and CDR2 is SVGEGT. The CDR3 totals 13 residues. Germline trimming cut 6 bases from V and 2 bases from J; bases unmatched to any gene: 4. The CDR3 region is CASSDRAPYEQYF. CDR3 DNA: TGTGCCAGCAGCGACAGGGCCCCCTACGAGCAGTACTTC.

The chain recombines TRBV7-2 with TRBJ2-4, with 11 bases matching TRBD1. The junction had 6 bases not matched to a gene; V was cut back by 5 bases and J by 3 bases. The CDR3 spans 16 residues. In germline, CDR1 is SGHTA, CDR2 FQGNSA. The DNA for the CDR3 is TGTGCCAGCAGCCCAAGGACAGGGGGCGACAAAAACATTCAGTACTTC. It is translated as CASSPRTGGDKNIQYF.

This clonotype has at least ten counts. V and J are TRBV5-1 and TRBJ2-1; D might be TRBD1 (5 bases). Germline V gene lookup returns CDR1 SGHRS and CDR2 YFSETQ. V was clipped by 0 bases and J by 8 bases, with 6 bases between them. The CDR3 consists of 12 residues. DNA for the CDR3: TGCGCCAGCAGCTTGGACAGGCATGAGCAGTTCTTC. Its protein product is CASSLDRHEQFF.

This clonotype turned up a few times. The chain recombines TRBV28 with TRBJ2-1; D is tentatively TRBD1 or TRBD2 (5 bases each). Trimming removed 6 bases from V and 6 bases from J, with 12 bases in between. The germline gives CDR1 MDHEN, CDR2 SYDVKM. The CDR3 runs to 13 residues. CDR3 nucleotide sequence: TGTGCCAGCAGCCCTGGGGGTTTCAATGAGCAGTTCTTC. Residues: CASSPGGFNEQFF.

This clonotype was detected only a few times. Lacking the conserved final phenylalanine or tryptophan, this CDR3 likely reflects a read error. The V gene is TRBV12-3 or TRBV12-4, the J gene TRBJ2-1, with D perhaps TRBD2 (5 bases). The V gene lost 6 bases and the J gene lost 0 bases, with 9 bases spanning the gap. This CDR3 spans 14 amino acids. The CDR3 DNA reads TGTGCCAGCAGACAAACTAGCTCCTACAATGAGCAGTTCCTC. It is translated as CASRQTSSYNEQFL.

The genes are TRBV6-2 or TRBV6-3 and TRBJ1-1; a weak D match, TRBD1 (6 bases). The CDR3 length is 16 residues. Trimming cost V 0 bases and J 2 bases, with 13 bases left between them. CDR1 MNHEY and CDR2 SVGEGT come from the germline V gene. As DNA, the CDR3 is TGTGCCAGCAGTTACTCCAGTCGGGACATCAACACTGAAGCTTTCTTT. This gives the protein CASSYSSRDINTEAFF.

This clonotype has a count of ten or more. The chain carries TRBV28 and TRBJ2-7, with 8 bases fitting TRBD1. Germline V gene lookup returns CDR1 MDHEN and CDR2 SYDVKM. The CDR3 sequence is 14 residues long. Losses at the gene ends were 6 bases for V and 2 bases for J; bases not matched to a gene: 6. The CDR3 region has the DNA TGTGCCAGCAGGGGGACAGGAGGGACCTACGAGCAGTACTTC. This encodes CASRGTGGTYEQYF.

This clonotype was counted at least ten times. The chain couples TRBV29-1 to TRBJ2-2, with 7 bases matching TRBD1. This CDR3 contains 14 residues. Germline CDR1 is SQVTM and CDR2 is ANQGSEA. The V and J ends lost 6 bases and 1 base, in that order; junction bases with no gene match: 5. The CDR3 region is CSVIRGRNTGELFF. The CDR3, as DNA: TGCAGCGTAATCAGGGGGAGGAACACCGGGGAGCTGTTTTTT.

This clonotype was seen only a few times. This chain links TRBV28 with TRBJ1-2; 10 nucleotides align to TRBD1. Unmatched junction bases numbered 10, after V lost 8 bases and J lost 4 bases. The CDR3 runs 15 residues. The germline gives CDR1 MDHEN, CDR2 SYDVKM. The CDR3 nucleotides read TGTGCCAGCCTAGGGTCCGGGACAGGGGCCTATGGCTACACCTTC. The encoded protein is CASLGSGTGAYGYTF.

This clonotype occurred a few times. V and J are TRBV29-1 and TRBJ1-2; 7 positions match TRBD1. Trimming cost V 2 bases and J 8 bases; bases outside gene matches: 17. The germline V gene has CDR1 SQVTM and CDR2 ANQGSEA. The CDR3 is 16 residues long. CDR3 residues: CSVEQPQGGVGRGYTF. CDR3 DNA: TGCAGCGTTGAACAACCGCAGGGGGGAGTGGGACGAGGCTACACCTTC.